The 26 T cell receptor beta chains given below trace back to one sample, sequenced in a study of beta chain features in type 1 diabetes. Their target antigens are unknown. Study-wide points: Shortening of TCRB CDR3s, moderate but significant, appeared in all four CD4+ subsets of Type 1 diabetes patients.

Every bit of the isolated RNA underwent reverse transcription, so sequencing read expressed TCRB transcripts. Here immunoSEQ multiplex PCR was the method, and the copy in TCRdb shows in-frame clones only, minus some. Of about 280,000 clones in the sample, roughly 15% were seen once. What was sequenced was naive CD4+ T cells from blood. Receptors were obtained from a man between 18 and 35 years old with type 1 diabetes.

The chain is built from TRBV7-9 and TRBJ1-4, with D tentatively TRBD1 (6 bases). Trimming took 3 bases from V and 5 from J, leaving 16 bases between them. The CDR3 extends over 16 amino acids. CDR1 SEHNR and CDR2 FQNEAQ come from the germline V gene (reference sequence). The CDR3 protein is CASSFPRGGYNEKLFF. CDR3 coding DNA: TGTGCCAGCAGCTTTCCCAGAGGGGGATACAATGAAAAACTGTTTTTT.

This chain uses TRBV27 with TRBJ2-1; 7 bases line up with TRBD1. The CDR3 has 12 amino acids. The J segment lost 11 bases and the V segment lost 3 bases, leaving 4 bases of the junction unmatched. In germline, CDR1 is MNHEY, CDR2 SMNVEV (reference sequence). The CDR3 here is CASSLQTGKQFF. As DNA, the CDR3 is TGTGCCAGCAGTTTGCAGACAGGGAAGCAGTTCTTC.

The J gene is TRBJ2-1, the V gene TRBV29-1; 8 bases line up with TRBD1. With 1 base clipped from V and 4 bases from J, the junction kept 15 bases outside the gene matches. CDR3 length: 18 residues. CDR1 is SQVTM, CDR2 ANQGSEA, per germline. The CDR3 spells CSVEAFFSTGAIYNEQFF. The CDR3 DNA reads TGCAGCGTTGAAGCCTTCTTCTCGACAGGGGCGATTTACAATGAGCAGTTCTTC.

The chain carries TRBV19 and TRBJ2-1; TRBD2 matches at 7 bases. J gave up 5 bases and V 3 bases, and 7 bases lay outside the gene matches. Germline V gene data show CDR1 as LNHDA and CDR2 as SQIVND (reference sequence). The CDR3 is 15 residues long. CDR3 nucleotide sequence: TGTGCCAGTAGTATGGGGGGGAGGTCCAACAATGAGCAGTTCTTC. It codes for CASSMGGRSNNEQFF. Complete variable domain (other parts from reference TRBV19 and TRBJ2-1): DGGITQSPKYLFRKEGQNVTLSCEQNLNHDAMYWYRQDPGQGLRLIYYSQIVNDFQKGDIAEGYSVSREKKESFPLTVTSAQKNPTAFYLCASSMGGRSNNEQFFGPGTRLTVL.

This clone was observed a handful of times. This chain joins TRBV7-2 and TRBJ2-7, with D perhaps TRBD1 (5 bases). The CDR3 is 15 residues long. Germline loops: CDR1 SGHTA, CDR2 FQGNSA. Deletions cut 6 bases from V and 2 bases from J, with 17 bases between. The CDR3 bases are TGTGCCAGCAGGACACCCACAGGAAGCCCCTACGAGCAGTACTTC. Protein product: CASRTPTGSPYEQYF.

The chain uses TRBV6-5 and TRBJ2-7; 14 nucleotides agree with TRBD2. Germline V gene data show CDR1 as MNHEY and CDR2 as SVGAGI. V trimming: 5 bases; J trimming: 4 bases; junction bases outside the gene matches: 4. The CDR3 runs 15 residues. The chain's CDR3 is CASSKGTSGSYEQYF. DNA for the CDR3: TGTGCCAGCAGTAAGGGGACTAGCGGGAGTTACGAGCAGTACTTC.

The chain employs TRBV4-1 and TRBJ2-7; perhaps TRBD1 as D (6 bases). V lost 1 base, J lost 7 bases, and 26 bases lay in between. The CDR3 sequence is 18 residues long. Germline V gene lookup returns CDR1 MGHRA and CDR2 YSYEKL. CDR3 bases: TGCGCCAGCAGCCAAGGAGCCCCAATGGGGGCAGGCTCGGGAGAGCAGTACTTC. Its protein product is CASSQGAPMGAGSGEQYF.

The rearrangement links TRBV6-1 to TRBJ1-2; 8 nucleotides match TRBD1. The germline CDR1 and CDR2 sequences are MNHNS and SASEGT. The CDR3 consists of 15 residues. After removal of 7 bases from V and 4 bases from J, the junction contained 11 bases not matched to a gene. The DNA for the CDR3 is TGTGCCAGCACAAAGGACAGGGATTCGGTCTATGGCTACACCTTC. This encodes CASTKDRDSVYGYTF.

This rearrangement joins TRBV11-2 to TRBJ2-2; D perhaps matches TRBD2 (5 bases). CDR1 is SGHAT and CDR2 is FQNNGV in the germline V gene. The V end was cut by 1 base, the J end by 7 bases, with 10 bases between. The CDR3 totals 14 residues. The CDR3 sequence: CASSLVRRVGELFF. The CDR3 bases are TGTGCCAGCAGCTTAGTTAGGCGGGTCGGGGAGCTGTTTTTT.

The V gene is TRBV29-1, the J gene TRBJ1-1; D remains ambiguous. The V gene lost 7 bases and the J gene lost 0 bases, with 12 bases spanning the gap. The CDR3 runs to 13 residues. Germline loops: CDR1 SQVTM, CDR2 ANQGSEA. The CDR3 nucleotides are TGCAGCGCTCTTGGAGAACTGAACACTGAAGCTTTCTTT. This sequence encodes CSALGELNTEAFF.

The gene calls are TRBV27 and TRBJ2-7; perhaps TRBD1 as D (6 bases). The germline V gene has CDR1 MNHEY and CDR2 SMNVEV (reference sequence). The CDR3 is 14 residues long. The ends were cut back, 3 bases at V and 4 bases at J, with 13 bases in the middle. CDR3 sequence reads: CASSFQQGLYEQYF. CDR3 sequence (DNA): TGTGCCAGCAGTTTTCAACAGGGCCTATACGAGCAGTACTTC.

The chain employs TRBV5-1 and TRBJ1-1, with D possibly matching TRBD1 (5 bases). The germline gives CDR1 SGHRS, CDR2 YFSETQ. The CDR3 runs 11 residues. V was pared by 4 bases and J by 6 bases, with 7 bases between. DNA for the CDR3: TGCGCCAGCAGCCAGGGCTCTGAAGCTTTCTTT. Its translation is CASSQGSEAFF.

There are a few counts of this clone. The chain has TRBV27 and TRBJ2-7; 7 bases map to TRBD2. This CDR3 comprises 14 residues. CDR1 MNHEY and CDR2 SMNVEV come from the germline V gene (reference sequence). V lost 4 bases, J lost 5 bases, and 8 bases stayed unmatched. The CDR3 DNA reads TGTGCCAGCAGTTCTCGCGGGAGCGTCGACGAGCAGTACTTC. Translation: CASSSRGSVDEQYF.

The rearrangement joins TRBV27 to TRBJ1-2; weak D call: TRBD1 (6 bases). CDR3 length: 14 amino acids. The ends were cut back, 6 bases at V and 3 bases at J, with 14 bases in the middle. Germline values: CDR1 MNHEY, CDR2 SMNVEV (reference sequence). The CDR3 sequence is CASSRGGRDYGYTF. Here the CDR3 DNA reads TGTGCCAGCAGCAGGGGCGGGAGGGACTATGGCTACACCTTC.

This clone occurred a few times. This chain uses TRBV10-3 with TRBJ2-7; D is perhaps TRBD2 (6 bases). The CDR3 consists of 14 residues. Trimming shortened V by 6 bases and J by 3 bases, and 15 bases separated the two germline ends. Germline V gives CDR1 ENHRY, CDR2 SYGVKD. The CDR3 nucleotides are TGTGCCATCAGGGGTAGCGGAACCCGCTACGAGCAGTACTTC. It yields the protein CAIRGSGTRYEQYF.

This clone was seen more than once but under ten times. V and J are TRBV23-1 and TRBJ1-6; the D is unclear. TRBV23-1 is given ORF status, its function remaining uncertain. Trimming stripped 4 bases from V and 0 bases from J, with 10 bases between. The CDR3 totals 16 residues. CDR3 region: CASSRYESSYNSPLHF. Here the CDR3 DNA reads TGCGCCAGCAGTCGGTACGAGAGCTCCTATAATTCACCCCTCCACTTT.

V is TRBV20-1 and J is TRBJ2-7, with D perhaps matching TRBD1 (6 bases). The CDR3 is made up of 11 amino acids. The V end lost 7 bases, the J end lost 4 bases, and 11 bases lay between the germline ends. CDR1 is DFQATT and CDR2 is SNEGSKA in the germline V gene (reference sequence). Here the CDR3 DNA reads TGCAGTGGGACAGATCAATACGAGCAGTACTTC. This encodes CSGTDQYEQYF.

This clone showed up just a few times. The chain recombines TRBV19 with TRBJ2-5; 9 positions match TRBD2. With V trimmed by 6 bases and J by 3 bases, 5 bases remained unmatched. The CDR3 covers 14 residues. Germline V lookup: CDR1 LNHDA, CDR2 SQIVND (reference sequence). Written as DNA, the CDR3 is TGTGCCAGTAGCCAAGTAGCGGGGGAAGAGACCCAGTACTTC. Translating gives CASSQVAGEETQYF.

Note on this clone: Distinct nucleotide sequences in the sample also encode this CDR3. V and J are TRBV19 and TRBJ2-2; D might be TRBD1 (6 bases). V was trimmed by 5 bases and J by 5 bases, leaving 9 bases between them. The CDR3 spans 13 residues. The germline V gene has CDR1 LNHDA and CDR2 SQIVND (reference sequence). DNA for the CDR3: TGTGCCAGTAGTGCACAGGGTACCGGGGAGCTGTTTTTT. It translates to CASSAQGTGELFF.

V and J are TRBV18 and TRBJ1-5; 9 nucleotides match TRBD1. This CDR3 has 14 amino acids. Germline trimming cut 4 bases from V and 4 bases from J; bases unmatched to any gene: 2. Germline V gene lookup returns CDR1 KGHSH and CDR2 LQKENI. CDR3 loop: CASSRDRANQPQHF. CDR3 sequence (DNA): TGTGCCAGCTCACGGGACAGGGCGAATCAGCCCCAGCATTTT.

The CDR3 DNA reads as TGTGCCAGCAGTTTGGGACAGCTGTTTGAGACCCAGTACTTC. Translating it yields CASSLGQLFETQYF. The chain joins TRBV28 to TRBJ2-5, with 7 positions matching TRBD1. J gave up 5 bases and V 3 bases, and 6 bases lay outside the gene matches. Germline loops: CDR1 MDHEN, CDR2 SYDVKM. The CDR3 has 14 residues.

V and J are TRBV19 and TRBJ1-5; 7 bases match TRBD1. Per germline, CDR1 LNHDA and CDR2 SQIVND (reference sequence). Unmatched junction bases numbered 5, after V lost 5 bases and J lost 4 bases. The CDR3 has 14 residues. The CDR3 spells CASSLRQGNQPQHF. The CDR3 DNA sequence: TGTGCCAGTAGTTTACGACAGGGAAATCAGCCCCAGCATTTT.

The chain joins TRBV4-3 to TRBJ2-1; D unresolved. Trimming removed 0 bases at V and 9 bases at J, with 6 bases between. The CDR3 runs 12 residues. Germline V gene data show CDR1 as LGHNA and CDR2 as YSLEER. The CDR3 spells CASSQDRFEQFF. The CDR3 DNA sequence: TGCGCCAGCAGCCAAGACCGGTTTGAGCAGTTCTTC.

This chain links TRBV18 with TRBJ2-3; 13 bases map to TRBD2. The CDR3 is made up of 16 amino acids. Trimming at V came to 2 bases and at J to 5 bases, leaving 4 bases not matched to a gene. CDR1 is KGHSH and CDR2 is LQKENI in the germline V gene. CDR3 region: CASSPTSGGAGDTQYF. CDR3 coding DNA: TGTGCCAGCTCACCAACTAGCGGGGGGGCCGGAGATACGCAGTATTTT.

This clone showed up just a few times. The V gene is TRBV9, the J gene TRBJ2-3; D perhaps matches TRBD1 (7 bases). Germline CDR1 and CDR2: SGDLS and YYNGEE. V lost 4 bases, J lost 4 bases, and 22 bases lay in between. The CDR3 is made up of 17 amino acids. CDR3 in amino acids: CASSRAGQAWGADTQYF. The CDR3 region has the DNA TGTGCCAGCAGCCGAGCCGGACAGGCGTGGGGGGCAGATACGCAGTATTTT.

CDR3 sequence: CASSLRTGESYEQYF. The CDR3 DNA reads TGTGCCAGCAGCTTAAGGACAGGGGAATCCTACGAGCAGTACTTC. The rearrangement uses TRBV7-2 and TRBJ2-7, with 9 bases lining up with TRBD1. Per germline, CDR1 SGHTA and CDR2 FQGNSA. With 2 bases clipped from V and 1 base from J, the junction kept 3 bases outside the gene matches. This CDR3 contains 15 residues.